This T cell receptor beta chain emerged from a study of read filtering for tumor transcriptome and immune sequencing (dated by TCRdb to the early 2020s). Some background on the complete study: The cohort was composed of some 17 male and 14 to 15 female patients, with a mean age of about 65 years and an age range of roughly 45 to 90. TCR-region mapped reads per sample ranged from about 3.5 to 11 million with IR-seq versus only roughly 75 to 1273 with RNA-seq. Whole-transcriptome libraries were prepared with the TruSeq RNA Access Library Prep Kit after DNase treatment. One of the main goals was to work out a read-filtering strategy for immune repertoire data, in particular whether clonotypes backed by only a single read should be removed. Using the same bone marrow samples, the study ran both targeted immune repertoire sequencing and bulk whole-transcriptome sequencing and then compared the TCR repertoires from each method. Under revised international staging, 8 patients fell into R-ISS I, 16 into R-ISS II and over five into R-ISS III.

Starting from approximately 0.4 ug RNA, TCR libraries were constructed with the Immunoverse kit using molecular barcoded adaptors that cover the alpha/delta and beta/gamma chains. TCR library preparation used the same RNA that went into transcriptome sequencing. Sequencing of TCR libraries was carried out on an Illumina HiSeq 4000 with 2 x 150 cycles. The paper's data handling went like this. With MiXCR, TCR reads were aligned to human V, D, J and C references and assembled into CDR3 clonotypes, with quality filtering and error correction included. The tcR package in R was used for analysis of clonotype counts and gene usage diversity. Raw mapping reads were checked after the RNA-seq reads had been mapped by STAR aligner version 2.5.3a onto the human GRCh37 genome. IR-seq fastq files were randomly downsampled with Seqtk 1.3 to test the effect of sequencing depth on detected clonotypes. The raw public reads went through TCRdb reprocessing: fastp at Q25, MiXCR clone calling, in-frame beta chains kept. Every CDR3 protein is listed once, alongside the most common genes and DNA of its rows. Here the V and J calls rest on TCRdb's processing, not on the authors' analysis. The sample table lists roughly 24,000 distinct CDR3 sequences, about an eighth of them with a count of one. The top ten constitute under 75% of the sample.

Overall study results and their limits: The sorted CD138-negative fraction was a mixed bone marrow immune population, not purified T cells. Compared with RNA-seq, IR-seq captured clonotypes at much greater depth and more reliably, and a smaller IR-seq throughput was enough to identify most of the shared clonotypes. Removing single-read clonotypes increased the correlation between IR-seq and RNA-seq shared clonotype proportions. In IR-seq, about four fifths of clonotypes but approximately 3.8% of total reads were represented by single-read clonotypes, whereas in RNA-seq, around 73% of clonotypes and around 47% of reads were represented by single-read clonotypes.

This clonotype has just a few counts. It lacks a known antigen. Base qualities are not recorded, but no much larger clone differs from it by a single base. Each patient had bone marrow sampled at the time of active disease. Bone marrow mononuclear cells were isolated by Ficoll-Hypaque density gradient centrifugation. To remove myeloma plasma cells, the cells were labeled with CD138 magnetic microbeads on a MACS separator, and CD138-negative cells were then collected by negative selection. The purity of the isolated cells was checked by flow cytometry with CD138 antibodies on an Attune NxT. Total RNA was extracted using TRIzol reagent and was quantified on a NanoDrop spectrophotometer. For each patient, the CD138-negative bone marrow sample underwent paired RNA-seq and IR-seq. The specimen sequenced was a population of CD138-negative cells sorted from bone marrow. The cell subset or site label here, explained by the study, means: bone marrow mononuclear cells depleted of CD138+ plasma/myeloma cells by negative magnetic selection. This receptor was identified in a donor at least 40 years old with multiple myeloma.

Here is the DNA: TGTGCCAGCAGTTTTGGGCTCAGCACAGATACGCAGTATTTT. Translated, this gives CASSFGLSTDTQYF. The rearrangement combines TRBV28 with TRBJ2-3; too little of a D gene remains to name it. From cysteine to phenylalanine, the CDR3 is 14 amino acids long. The kept DNA is CDR3 alone, 42 bases in frame from the first base. According to the germline V gene, CDR1 reads MDHEN and CDR2 reads SYDVKM. V is shortened by 3 bases, J by 0 bases, and the region joining them spans 7 bases.